Below, 15 T cell receptor beta chains from the same sample are listed, as sequenced in a study of CD8 T cells in ankylosing spondylitis. TCRdb re-derived calls from the 5' RACE reads in MiXCR, one entry per CDR3 protein. Here the sample spans 200,000 to 300,000 distinct CDR3 sequences, approximately 9% being singletons. Source material: blood, either unsorted or a sorted T cell fraction (not recorded which). Receptor source: a male donor with ankylosing spondylitis or in good health (not recorded which).

This clonotype showed up many times. The J gene is TRBJ2-7, the V gene TRBV5-1, with 9 nucleotides matching TRBD1. The CDR3 sequence is 16 residues long. Trimming took 1 base from V and 3 from J; bases not matched to a gene: 8. The germline V gene has CDR1 SGHRS and CDR2 YFSETQ. CDR3 coding DNA: TGCGCCAGCAGCTTGTTGGGACAGGGTGAAGGCTACGAGCAGTACTTC. Translated, it gives CASSLLGQGEGYEQYF.

There are many counts of this clonotype. This chain connects TRBV5-1 to TRBJ1-4; D might be TRBD1 (5 bases). Trimming took 2 bases from V and 8 from J, leaving 13 bases between them. Germline V gives CDR1 SGHRS, CDR2 YFSETQ. This CDR3 has 14 amino acids. CDR3 bases: TGCGCCAGCAGCTTCCAGGGTTCCGGAGAAAAACTGTTTTTT. It codes for CASSFQGSGEKLFF. The entire variable domain, with the rest obtained from reference TRBV5-1 and TRBJ1-4, is as follows: KAGVTQTPRYLIKTRGQQVTLSCSPISGHRSVSWYQQTPGQGLQFLFEYFSETQRNKGNFPGRFSGRQFSNSRSEMNVSTLELGDSALYLCASSFQGSGEKLFFGSGTQLSVL.

The V call is TRBV29-1, the J call TRBJ2-7; 7 bases match TRBD1. In germline, CDR1 is SQVTM, CDR2 ANQGSEA. The CDR3 consists of 15 residues. The V and J ends lost 5 bases and 3 bases, in that order; junction bases with no gene match: 13. The chain's CDR3 is CSVQDRDSTFYEQYF. DNA of the CDR3: TGCAGCGTTCAGGATAGGGACAGCACTTTCTACGAGCAGTACTTC.

This clonotype appeared many times. The chain recombines TRBV20-1 with TRBJ2-5; D could derive from TRBD1 or TRBD2 (6 bases each). The CDR3 is 14 amino acids. The V end was cut by 5 bases, the J end by 2 bases, with 15 bases between. The germline CDR1 and CDR2 sequences are DFQATT and SNEGSKA (reference sequence). CDR3 sequence: CSAGTGGGQETQYF. The CDR3 DNA reads TGCAGTGCTGGCACAGGAGGGGGTCAAGAGACCCAGTACTTC.

This chain connects TRBV20-1 to TRBJ2-7; a possible D gene is TRBD2 (7 bases). Between the trimmed V and J ends, which lost 4 bases and 4 bases, there was a span of 20 bases. The CDR3 is 15 amino acids. CDR1 and CDR2 from the germline V gene are DFQATT and SNEGSKA (reference sequence). CDR3 sequence: CSATGGREVEYEQYF. DNA for the CDR3: TGCAGTGCTACCGGGGGGCGGGAAGTAGAATACGAGCAGTACTTC.

This clonotype was seen many times. The V and J genes are TRBV20-1 and TRBJ2-3; 9 nucleotides match TRBD2. Trimming cost V 1 base and J 1 base; bases outside gene matches: 6. The germline CDR1 and CDR2 sequences are DFQATT and SNEGSKA (reference sequence). The CDR3 covers 16 residues. CDR3 loop: CSARGRRLAGTDTQYF. The DNA of the CDR3 is TGCAGTGCTAGAGGCAGGAGACTAGCGGGCACAGATACGCAGTATTTT.

This clonotype showed up many times. At one of its ends the junction is not consistent with the germline gene, which may arise from a read error. The chain joins TRBV27 to TRBJ2-3, with 10 bases identical to TRBD1. This CDR3 is 12 amino acids long. The germline CDR1 and CDR2 sequences are MNHEY and SMNVEV (reference sequence). CDR3 coding DNA: TGTGCCACTGAGGGGGTGGGACAGGGGCTTACGTTT. Protein: CATEGVGQGLTF.

This clonotype has at least ten counts. This chain links TRBV4-1 with TRBJ1-4; TRBD1 agrees at 9 bases. CDR3 length: 15 residues. Germline loops: CDR1 MGHRA, CDR2 YSYEKL. Unmatched junction bases numbered 1, after V lost 0 bases and J lost 5 bases. As DNA, the CDR3 is TGCGCCAGCAGCCAAGAAGGGACAGGGAATGAAAAACTGTTTTTT. Translating gives CASSQEGTGNEKLFF.

This clonotype was recorded a few times. This chain links TRBV5-5 with TRBJ1-1; D is perhaps TRBD1 (6 bases). This CDR3 spans 16 amino acids. With 5 bases removed from V and 4 bases from J, the gap between germline ends came to 21 bases. Germline-derived CDR1 and CDR2 are SGHKS and YYEKEE (reference sequence). The CDR3 protein is CASSLLYRDPGTEAFF. DNA of the CDR3: TGTGCCAGCAGTTTACTCTACAGGGATCCGGGCACTGAAGCTTTCTTT.

This clonotype was found many times. The rearrangement uses TRBV30 and TRBJ2-2, with TRBD1 identical over 8 bases. The J segment lost 8 bases and the V segment lost 4 bases, leaving 6 bases of the junction unmatched. The CDR3 totals 13 residues. Germline lookup yields CDR1 GTSNPN and CDR2 SVGIG (reference sequence). The CDR3: CAWNAQGEGELFF. The CDR3 DNA sequence: TGTGCCTGGAATGCACAGGGGGAAGGGGAGCTGTTTTTT.

This clonotype appeared many times. This sequence joins TRBV5-1 and TRBJ2-1; TRBD2 might be the D (5 bases). Trimming left V 0 bases short and J 0 bases short, with 13 bases between. Looked up from germline, CDR1 is SGHRS and CDR2 is YFSETQ. CDR3 length: 17 amino acids. CDR3 protein: CASSLGRVPSSYNEQFF. The CDR3 nucleotides read TGCGCCAGCAGCTTGGGGCGGGTCCCCTCCTCCTACAATGAGCAGTTCTTC.

This chain joins TRBV3-1 and TRBJ1-1; possible D gene TRBD1, 5 bases. The CDR3 consists of 14 residues. The V gene's germline CDR1 is LGHDT and CDR2 YNNKEL (reference sequence). V lost 4 bases, J lost 0 bases, and 9 bases lay in between. CDR3 loop: CASSRQSMNTEAFF. CDR3 DNA: TGTGCCAGCAGCCGACAGTCAATGAACACTGAAGCTTTCTTT.

J is TRBJ2-7 and V is TRBV7-2; possible D gene TRBD2, 7 bases. The CDR3 totals 14 residues. Germline-derived CDR1 and CDR2 are SGHTA and FQGNSA. Trimming removed 5 bases from V and 3 bases from J, with 14 bases in between. The CDR3 spells CASSPMGGLYEQYF. The CDR3, as DNA: TGTGCCAGCAGCCCTATGGGGGGGCTCTACGAGCAGTACTTC.

Many counts were recorded for this clonotype. The chain uses TRBV7-9 and TRBJ1-2, with D unresolved. The CDR3 sequence is 14 residues long. Germline V gene lookup returns CDR1 SEHNR and CDR2 FQNEAQ (reference sequence). The V end lost 3 bases, the J end lost 3 bases, and 11 bases lay between the germline ends. The CDR3 nucleotides read TGTGCCAGCAGCTTCAGTGGCAGCTACTATGGCTACACCTTC. Protein sequence: CASSFSGSYYGYTF.

This clonotype has ten or more counts. The genes are TRBV20-1 and TRBJ1-1; D remains ambiguous. This CDR3 is 16 amino acids long. Germline V gene sequence: CDR1 DFQATT, CDR2 SNEGSKA (reference sequence). With 0 bases removed from V and 1 base from J, the gap between germline ends came to 15 bases. This chain's CDR3 is CSARDLRAFGNTEAFF. The DNA of the CDR3 is TGCAGTGCTAGAGATCTCCGGGCCTTTGGGAACACTGAAGCTTTCTTT.